This TCR beta chain was sequenced in a study of T-cell memory formation after mild COVID-19. General study points: CD4+ contracting clones lay mainly in CM and EM, CD8+ ones in EMRA.

The CDR3 sequence is 15 residues long. Germline V CDR1 and CDR2: SGHRS, YFSETQ. Trimming took 4 bases from V and 0 from J, leaving 12 bases between them. Details on this clonotype: Its specificity is unknown.

5'RACE with constant-segment primers built TCRalpha and TCRbeta cDNA libraries with UMIs. TCRdb fed the 5' RACE reads into MiXCR, producing one record per CDR3 protein. Of around 310,000 distinct CDR3 sequences listed, more than 13% were seen once; the top ten hold roughly 21%. This chain links TRBV5-1 with TRBJ2-3, with D perhaps matching TRBD2 (5 bases). Source material: PBMCs or a T cell subset sorted from them (not recorded which). The clonotype originates from a man aged 18-30 years who had mild COVID-19 (a few samples of this study predate the infection). Cell type and time point are not known. The CDR3 bases are TGCGCCAGCAGCCTAACGGGGTTGAGCACAGATACGCAGTATTTT. This encodes CASSLTGLSTDTQYF.